The clone carrying this T cell receptor (beta chain) was counted only a few times. This entry comes from a study of blood T cell repertoires in COVID-19. Study-wide context: Spain, Italy and the United States supplied samples that represented acute and convalescent COVID-19.

The CDR3 consists of 15 residues. With 5 bases clipped from V and 1 base from J, the junction kept 8 bases outside the gene matches. Germline V gene data show CDR1 as SEHNR and CDR2 as FQNEAQ (reference sequence). Original handling: Amplification with reference gene primers provided the estimates of nucleated cell counts. The assay was immunoSEQ multiplex PCR, and TCRdb's table has in-frame clones only and misses some. The V and J calls and clone size come from that table; D and trimming were worked out from the DNA. The sample lists a few hundred thousand clones, about 81% occurring once. Allocation to cohorts depended on clinical history reported by the participants.

This TCR came from a man between 40 and 49 years old who had recovered from COVID-19. The chain links TRBV7-9 to TRBJ2-7, with 7 bases that match TRBD1. Sequencing was performed on PBMCs or T cells enriched from blood (not recorded which). In DNA form, the CDR3 reads TGTGCCAGCAGCCTCAGACAGGGCGGGTCCTACGAGCAGTACTTC. It codes for CASSLRQGGSYEQYF.